The rows below give T cell receptor beta chains drawn from one sample of a study of long-term antiretroviral therapy in people with HIV. Sequenced by immunoSEQ multiplex PCR; TCRdb stores in-frame clones only, minus some. This sample has 16,000 or so clones, with over 70% found just once. The starting material was unsorted PBMCs, obtained 2.1 years after starting antiretroviral therapy. The receptors derive from a man aged 40-49 years with HIV. Both conserved end residues are part of each CDR3. A D gene is named only where the DNA matches it firmly.

V gene	D gene	CDR3 length	J gene	CDR3 protein
TRBV5-4	TRBD2	15	TRBJ2-1	CASSPTSGVYNEQFF
TRBV19	TRBD1	17	TRBJ1-3	CASSSRDRASSGNTIYF
TRBV4-1	TRBD1	15	TRBJ2-2	CASSHGTGIAGELFF
TRBV5-1	TRBD2	14	TRBJ2-1	CASSWSGGPNEQFF
TRBV29-1	-	12	TRBJ1-4	CSAWTDGEKLFF
TRBV18	-	15	TRBJ2-3	CASSPPDGFTDTQYF
TRBV19	-	13	TRBJ1-4	CASSMAGARKLFF
TRBV29-1	TRBD1	13	TRBJ1-2	CSVLGQGGYGYTF
TRBV15	TRBD1	15	TRBJ2-3	CATSRDGTGQGTQYF
TRBV7-9	TRBD1	15	TRBJ2-3	CASSLTGASTDTQYF